Given below is one T cell receptor beta chain in context. Antigen specificity is unknown. ViraFEST assay sequencing came after antigen-specific CD4+ T cells were expanded with viral peptide pools. The culture ran for roughly ten days before CD4+ T cells were isolated. The participants, recipients of two vaccine doses, got either BNT162b2 or mRNA-1273. This entry comes from a study of vaccination effects on CD4 cells after COVID-19. Study results and caveats: Small numbers of convalescent patients limited the study. It also lacked early post-infection timepoints. Clones arising from infection and from vaccination showed marked clonal contraction late after vaccination.

Using immunoSEQ multiplex PCR, the repertoire was profiled, and TCRdb retains in-frame clones only, with some absent. The data hold approximately 14,000 clones, with more than 65% observed a single time. V was clipped by 0 bases and J by 0 bases, with 9 bases between them. CDR3 length equals 15 residues. CDR1 and CDR2 (germline): SGHRS, YFSETQ. This chain uses TRBV5-1 with TRBJ1-1; D might be TRBD1 (6 bases). The material was CD4+ T cells from PBMCs cultured with HCoV-NL63 spike peptides, obtained after COVID-19 vaccination. The receptor was isolated from a human donor who received a COVID-19 vaccine. The CDR3 reads CASSLAGQLNTEAFF. Here the CDR3 DNA reads TGCGCCAGCAGCTTGGCCGGACAGTTGAACACTGAAGCTTTCTTT. Together with reference TRBV5-1 and TRBJ1-1, the CDR3 gives the full variable domain: KAGVTQTPRYLIKTRGQQVTLSCSPISGHRSVSWYQQTPGQGLQFLFEYFSETQRNKGNFPGRFSGRQFSNSRSEMNVSTLELGDSALYLCASSLAGQLNTEAFFGQGTRLTVV.